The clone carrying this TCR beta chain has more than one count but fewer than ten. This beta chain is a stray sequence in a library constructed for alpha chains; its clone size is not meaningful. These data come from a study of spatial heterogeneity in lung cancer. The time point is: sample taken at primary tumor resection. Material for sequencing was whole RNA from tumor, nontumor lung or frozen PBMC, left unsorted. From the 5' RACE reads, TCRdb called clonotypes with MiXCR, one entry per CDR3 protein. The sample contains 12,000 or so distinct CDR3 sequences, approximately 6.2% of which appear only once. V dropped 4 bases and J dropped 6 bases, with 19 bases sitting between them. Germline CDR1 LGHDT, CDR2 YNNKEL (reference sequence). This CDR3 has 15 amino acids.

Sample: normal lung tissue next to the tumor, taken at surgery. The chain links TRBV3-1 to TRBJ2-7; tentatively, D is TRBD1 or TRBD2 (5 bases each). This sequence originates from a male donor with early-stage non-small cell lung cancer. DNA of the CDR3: TGTGCCAGCAGCCCCGTCGGGGCATTGGGTCGCGAGCAGTACTTC. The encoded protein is CASSPVGALGREQYF.